The 23 T cell receptor beta chains listed next were all sequenced from one sample in a study of T cell changes during pregnancy in multiple sclerosis. Using immunoSEQ multiplex PCR, the repertoire was profiled, and TCRdb retains in-frame clones only, with some absent. The table has approximately 54,000 clones, more than 90% seen once. The specimen comprised peripheral blood, sampled after pregnancy. The receptors come from a female donor in good health, enrolled as a control in a pregnancy study.

The genes are TRBV7-2 and TRBJ2-1, with TRBD2 identical over 11 bases. J gave up 6 bases and V 2 bases, and 6 bases lay outside the gene matches. Germline V gene sequence: CDR1 SGHTA, CDR2 FQGNSA. The CDR3 spans 16 residues. DNA of the CDR3: TGTGCCAGCAGCTTAAGGGGGGGGACTAGCGGCAATGAGCAGTTCTTC. Translated: CASSLRGGTSGNEQFF.

This clone was detected once. The chain is built from TRBV9 and TRBJ1-6; 8 bases line up with TRBD1. Germline V lookup: CDR1 SGDLS, CDR2 YYNGEE. Trimming took 4 bases from V and 7 from J; bases not matched to a gene: 4. The CDR3 runs 14 residues. CDR3 loop: CASSRDRRNSPLHF. CDR3 coding DNA: TGTGCCAGCAGCAGGGACAGGCGAAATTCACCCCTCCACTTT.

The chain carries TRBV7-8 and TRBJ1-1; D gene ambiguous. The germline V gene encodes CDR1 SGHVS and CDR2 FQNEAQ. V was shortened by 2 bases and J by 3 bases, with 16 bases between the two germline ends. The CDR3 loop spans 16 amino acids. The CDR3, as DNA: TGTGCCAGCAGCTTACAGTCAGCCCTCGGGGACACTGAAGCTTTCTTT. Its protein product is CASSLQSALGDTEAFF.

This clone was counted once. The chain employs TRBV2 and TRBJ1-5; D might be TRBD1 (5 bases). CDR1 is SNHLY and CDR2 is FYNNEI in the germline V gene. The CDR3 length is 19 residues. V was trimmed by 5 bases and J by 2 bases, leaving 25 bases between them. CDR3 amino acids: CASSPRSRGSKGGNQPQHF. CDR3 DNA: TGTGCCAGCAGTCCTCGGTCCCGGGGGTCGAAGGGAGGCAATCAGCCCCAGCATTTT.

The V call is TRBV5-4, the J call TRBJ2-1; TRBD1 matches at 12 bases. From germline, CDR1 is SGHNT and CDR2 YYREEE (reference sequence). The length of the CDR3 is 15 residues. V lost 4 bases to trimming and J lost 8 bases; unmatched junction nucleotides: 7. This CDR3 reads CASSPRGQGAYEQFF. Written as DNA, the CDR3 is TGTGCCAGCAGCCCTAGGGGACAGGGGGCCTATGAGCAGTTCTTC.

V and J are TRBV6-4 and TRBJ1-5; D gene uncertain. The ends were cut back, 0 bases at V and 6 bases at J, with 9 bases in the middle. The CDR3 spans 14 residues. CDR1 MRHNA and CDR2 SNTAGT come from the germline V gene. The CDR3 sequence: CASSDSEGGQPQHF. CDR3 nucleotide sequence: TGTGCCAGCAGTGACTCGGAGGGAGGTCAGCCCCAGCATTTT.

This chain connects TRBV15 to TRBJ1-3; D is unclear. The CDR3 sequence is 15 residues long. Germline values: CDR1 LNHNV, CDR2 YYDKDF (reference sequence). Trimming shortened V by 0 bases and J by 15 bases, and 21 bases separated the two germline ends. CDR3: CATSRERNLLSSAYF. CDR3 DNA sequence: TGTGCCACCAGCAGAGAAAGAAATCTCCTCTCTAGTGCATATTTT.

This rearrangement joins TRBV6-6 to TRBJ1-2; D gene ambiguous. Trimming removed 5 bases from V and 4 bases from J, with 14 bases in between. The CDR3 runs to 14 residues. The germline V gene has CDR1 MNHNY and CDR2 SVGAGI (reference sequence). The CDR3 reads CASSQYGVPYGYTF. The CDR3 nucleotides read TGTGCCAGCAGTCAATACGGAGTACCCTATGGCTACACCTTC.

The rearrangement links TRBV6-1 to TRBJ1-2; TRBD1 matches at 8 bases. The CDR3 has 14 amino acids. Germline CDR1 reads MNHNS; CDR2 reads SASEGT. After removal of 6 bases from V and 2 bases from J, the junction contained 5 bases not matched to a gene. CDR3 amino acids: CASRGDRRNYGYTF. DNA for the CDR3: TGTGCCAGCAGGGGGGACAGGAGGAACTATGGCTACACCTTC.

The chain has TRBV18 and TRBJ1-6, with D perhaps TRBD1 (6 bases). The CDR3 has 16 residues. Germline CDR1 KGHSH, CDR2 LQKENI. The germline V and J ends were trimmed by 4 bases and 8 bases, with 18 bases remaining between them. The CDR3 nucleotides are TGTGCCAGCTCACGTGAGCGACAGGAGTCACATTCACCCCTCCACTTT. Amino acids: CASSRERQESHSPLHF.

The J gene is TRBJ1-1, the V gene TRBV15; 7 bases are a match to TRBD1. Germline lookup yields CDR1 LNHNV and CDR2 YYDKDF (reference sequence). This CDR3 is 13 amino acids long. V shed 0 bases, J shed 10 bases, and the junction held 5 bases outside the gene matches. The CDR3: CATSREGTVAAFF. The CDR3 DNA reads TGTGCCACCAGCAGAGAAGGGACAGTGGCAGCTTTCTTT.

This rearrangement joins TRBV5-1 to TRBJ1-2; D is perhaps TRBD1 (6 bases). The germline V and J ends were trimmed by 5 bases and 4 bases, with 18 bases remaining between them. CDR3 length: 15 amino acids. From germline, CDR1 is SGHRS and CDR2 YFSETQ. This chain's CDR3 is CASSGGGGAIYGYTF. CDR3 DNA sequence: TGCGCCAGCAGTGGCGGAGGGGGGGCGATCTATGGCTACACCTTC.

The chain has TRBV9 and TRBJ1-2; no clear D. The germline V gene has CDR1 SGDLS and CDR2 YYNGEE. The CDR3 has 11 amino acids. V lost 0 bases to trimming and J lost 8 bases, with 5 bases between them. The CDR3: CASSVVVGYTF. DNA of the CDR3: TGTGCCAGCAGCGTAGTAGTCGGCTACACCTTC. Full variable domain (outside the CDR3, taken from reference TRBV9 and TRBJ1-2): DSGVTQTPKHLITATGQRVTLRCSPRSGDLSVYWYQQSLDQGLQFLIQYYNGEERAKGNILERFSAQQFPDLHSELNLSSLELGDSALYFCASSVVVGYTFGSGTRLTVV.

The V call is TRBV6-5, the J call TRBJ1-5, with 7 positions matching TRBD1. This CDR3 spans 15 amino acids. V lost 2 bases to trimming and J lost 4 bases; unmatched junction nucleotides: 5. Germline-derived CDR1 and CDR2 are MNHEY and SVGAGI. The CDR3: CASSYQKGANQPQHF. In DNA, the CDR3 is TGTGCCAGCAGTTACCAAAAGGGGGCAAATCAGCCCCAGCATTTT.

The V and J genes are TRBV18 and TRBJ1-1, with D possibly being TRBD1 (6 bases). This CDR3 comprises 16 residues. Trimming stripped 0 bases from V and 3 bases from J, with 14 bases between. Germline CDR1 is KGHSH and CDR2 is LQKENI. The CDR3 here is CASSPPFGTLYTEAFF. The CDR3 region has the DNA TGTGCCAGCTCACCACCTTTCGGGACACTATACACTGAAGCTTTCTTT.

The CDR3 bases are TGTGCCAGCACCGTGACGGGAAGCTCCTATAATTCACCCCTCCACTTT. It yields the protein CASTVTGSSYNSPLHF. The V and J genes are TRBV28 and TRBJ1-6; D is unclear. The V gene lost 7 bases and the J gene lost 0 bases, with 13 bases spanning the gap. The CDR3 contains 16 residues. From germline, CDR1 is MDHEN and CDR2 SYDVKM.

The chain is built from TRBV27 and TRBJ1-1; a weak D match, TRBD1 (6 bases). Trimming left V 10 bases short and J 4 bases short, with 16 bases between. CDR1 and CDR2 from the germline V gene are MNHEY and SMNVEV (reference sequence). The CDR3 is 13 amino acids. CDR3 sequence reads: CATTRGGATEAFF. In DNA, the CDR3 is TGTGCCACCACACGGGGGGGGGCCACTGAAGCTTTCTTT.

The chain combines TRBV5-1 with TRBJ2-3, with a tentative D call TRBD1 (5 bases). V was trimmed by 1 base and J by 2 bases, leaving 20 bases between them. Germline V gene data show CDR1 as SGHRS and CDR2 as YFSETQ. The CDR3 is 18 amino acids. The CDR3 bases are TGCGCCAGCAGCTTGCACCCCCGGCGTGGGGCGGACACAGATACGCAGTATTTT. Encoded protein: CASSLHPRRGADTDTQYF.

The chain couples TRBV5-1 to TRBJ1-1; possible D gene TRBD1, 6 bases. CDR1 and CDR2 (germline): SGHRS, YFSETQ. The CDR3 runs to 14 residues. V lost 6 bases, J lost 5 bases, and 17 bases lay in between. CDR3 nucleotide sequence: TGCGCCAGCAACTCGCAGGGGCCGGGGACTGAAGCTTTCTTT. Translation gives CASNSQGPGTEAFF.

A single count supports this clone. This chain joins TRBV11-3 and TRBJ1-2; D gene ambiguous. This CDR3 contains 15 residues. Trimming took off 0 bases at V and 4 bases at J, with 12 bases between the two ends. CDR1 is SGHNT and CDR2 is YENEEA in the germline V gene. The CDR3 nucleotides are TGTGCCAGCAGCTTAGATTACGGAGCCCGCTATGGCTACACCTTC. Residues: CASSLDYGARYGYTF.

V and J are TRBV6-5 and TRBJ1-1, with 8 bases fitting TRBD1. This CDR3 has 15 residues. V lost 2 bases, J lost 1 base, and 3 bases stayed unmatched. Germline CDR1 and CDR2: MNHEY and SVGAGI. DNA for the CDR3: TGTGCCAGCAGTTACAGGGACAGGAAGAACACTGAAGCTTTCTTT. Protein sequence: CASSYRDRKNTEAFF.

The chain joins TRBV28 to TRBJ1-5; D gene ambiguous. V was clipped by 2 bases and J by 0 bases, with 14 bases between them. CDR1 and CDR2 (germline): MDHEN, SYDVKM. The length of the CDR3 is 17 residues. The CDR3 loop reads CASSLRGGHLSNQPQHF. CDR3 DNA sequence: TGTGCCAGCAGTTTACGGGGTGGGCACCTTAGCAATCAGCCCCAGCATTTT. Full variable domain (missing parts from reference TRBV28 and TRBJ1-5): DVKVTQSSRYLVKRTGEKVFLECVQDMDHENMFWYRQDPGLGLRLIYFSYDVKMKEKGDIPEGYSVSREKKERFSLILESASTNQTSMYLCASSLRGGHLSNQPQHFGDGTRLSIL.

CDR3 amino acids: CASSFPTGSSYEQYF. CDR3 in DNA: TGTGCCAGCAGTTTCCCGACGGGGAGCTCCTACGAGCAGTACTTC. The genes are TRBV28 and TRBJ2-7; weak D call: TRBD2 (5 bases). V lost 3 bases and J lost 0, with 12 bases in between. The CDR3 consists of 15 residues. The germline V gene has CDR1 MDHEN and CDR2 SYDVKM.